This T cell receptor (beta chain) stems from a study of graft-versus-host responses after intestinal transplantation. Findings and limits, study-wide: Among recipient marrow samples, GvH clones were found; some appeared first in ileum or blood.

The V segment lost 6 bases and the J segment 6 bases; nucleotides outside the gene matches: 9. Germline CDR1 reads MNHEY; CDR2 reads SMNVEV (reference sequence). The CDR3 sequence is 14 residues long. A note on this clone: The antigen remains undetermined.

Produced via immunoSEQ multiplex PCR; TCRdb's table is partial and in-frame only. The table includes approximately 76,000 clones, approximately 87% detected once. The V call is TRBV27, the J call TRBJ2-3; 7 bases match TRBD1. The source material was unstimulated CD4+ T cells sorted from spleen or lymph node cells, sampled before transplant. The clonotype was recovered from a human donor who was the organ donor for an intestinal transplant. The CDR3 is CASRQDRASDTQYF. DNA for the CDR3: TGTGCCAGCAGACAAGACAGGGCCTCGGATACGCAGTATTTT.